One and the same sample provided the 20 T cell receptor beta chains below, sequenced in a study of T cell clonality in common variable immunodeficiency. The method was immunoSEQ multiplex PCR; TCRdb's version includes in-frame clones alone and lacks a portion of them. The specimen has approximately 30,000 clones, none found just once. The specimen sequenced was peripheral blood mononuclear cells. Receptors originate from a person aged 18-70 years in good health.

This clone came up many times. The read falls 3 residues short of the CDR3 end, and the missing part is taken from the germline J gene. This sequence joins TRBV4-2 and TRBJ2-4, with TRBD2 matching 8 bases. Germline CDR1 LGHNA, CDR2 YNFKEQ. This CDR3 region has 17 residues. Trimming took 0 bases from V and 4 from J; bases not matched to a gene: 8. The CDR3 region is CASSQDVAGGSKNIQYF. The part of the CDR3 DNA that was read is TGTGCCAGCAGCCAAGATGTCGCGGGAGGATCAAAAAACATT.

This clone was observed many times. The CDR3 region is CACHGTGGYMNTEAFF. The DNA read from the CDR3 is TGTGCCTGCCACGGGACAGGGGGTTACATGAACACTGAA. This chain connects TRBV30 to TRBJ1-1, with 11 bases fitting TRBD1. The read comes to an end 3 residues before the CDR3 does, leaving the germline J gene to fill in the end. J lost 0 bases, V lost 6 bases, and 9 bases had no gene match. The CDR3 runs 16 residues. CDR1 is GTSNPN and CDR2 is SVGIG in the germline V gene (reference sequence).

Notes on this clone: The CDR3 end lies 3 residues beyond the end of the read and is filled in from the germline J gene. This sequence joins TRBV30 and TRBJ1-4; the D is unclear. The CDR3 totals 12 residues. Germline CDR1 and CDR2: GTSNPN and SVGIG (reference sequence). CDR3 loop: CAWMNPGSPLFF. The sequenced part of the CDR3 DNA is TGTGCCTGGATGAATCCAGGCTCACCA. Supplemented by reference TRBV30 and TRBJ1-4, the full variable domain reads SQTIHQWPATLVQPVGSPLSLECTVEGTSNPNLYWYRQAAGRGLQLLFYSVGIGQISSEVPQNLSASRPQDRQFILSSKKLLLSDSGFYLCAWMNPGSPLFFGSGTQLSVL.

This clone has a count of ten or more. The CDR3 end falls 3 residues outside the read, so it is completed with the germline J gene. This chain joins TRBV5-1 and TRBJ1-2; a weak D match, TRBD1 (6 bases). The CDR3 length is 14 residues. CDR1 is SGHRS, CDR2 YFSETQ, per germline. CDR3 amino acids: CASSLTEGDGGYTF. The CDR3 bases that were read are TGCGCCAGCAGCTTGACCGAGGGGGACGGGGGC.

This clone was counted at least ten times. The observed sequence ends 3 residues before the CDR3 terminus, with the missing tail filled in from the germline J gene. V is TRBV5-1 and J is TRBJ2-3, with a weak D call TRBD2 (5 bases). Germline lookup yields CDR1 SGHRS and CDR2 YFSETQ. This CDR3 contains 18 residues. V lost 0 bases and J 0 bases, leaving 17 bases between the germline ends. Partial CDR3 DNA: TGCGCCAGCAGCTTGGTCGGCCTAGGAGGTGGTAGCACAGATACG. It translates to CASSLVGLGGGSTDT. The full CDR3 sequence reads CASSLVGLGGGSTDTQYF.

At least ten counts were recorded for this clone. Read coverage stops 3 residues before the CDR3 terminus; the germline J gene supplies the remainder. The chain has TRBV11-2 and TRBJ1-2; D remains unclear. CDR3 length: 12 amino acids. CDR1 is SGHAT and CDR2 is FQNNGV in the germline V gene. Partial CDR3 DNA: TGTGCCAGCAGCTTAAAGGGCGTCGGC. Amino acid sequence: CASSLKGVG. The whole CDR3 sequence reads CASSLKGVGYTF. Full variable domain (remainder filled in from reference TRBV11-2 and TRBJ1-2): EAGVAQSPRYKIIEKRQSVAFWCNPISGHATLYWYQQILGQGPKLLIQFQNNGVVDDSQLPKDRFSAERLKGVDSTLKIQPAKLEDSAVYLCASSLKGVGYTFGSGTRLTVV.

This clone came up many times. The read halts 3 residues ahead of the CDR3 end, with the missing end drawn from the germline J gene. The V and J genes are TRBV7-6 and TRBJ1-2; D is undetermined. This CDR3 region has 14 residues. Trimming removed 1 base at V and 6 bases at J, with 12 bases between. Germline V lookup: CDR1 SGHVS, CDR2 FNYEAQ. CDR3 in amino acids: CASSLGALANGYTF. CDR3 DNA (partial): TGTGCCAGCAGCTTAGGCGCTTTAGCAAATGGC.

This clone showed up many times. With the read ending 3 residues before the CDR3 end, the germline J gene is used to fill in that end. This sequence joins TRBV30 and TRBJ2-1; 11 nucleotides line up with TRBD2. This CDR3 spans 15 amino acids. The J segment lost 8 bases and the V segment lost 1 base, leaving 7 bases of the junction unmatched. Germline assignment: CDR1 GTSNPN and CDR2 SVGIG (reference sequence). The CDR3: CAWSARLAGTHEQFF. The part of the CDR3 DNA that was read is TGTGCCTGGAGTGCGAGACTAGCGGGGACCCATGAG.

This clone was counted a few times. The read terminates 3 residues ahead of where the CDR3 ends, so the germline J gene completes it. The chain links TRBV5-1 to TRBJ2-1; 10 bases agree with TRBD1. Germline V gene data show CDR1 as SGHRS and CDR2 as YFSETQ. The CDR3 loop spans 14 amino acids. The trim removed 0 bases at V and 7 bases at J, leaving 1 base unmatched. This CDR3 is CASSLGGQGNEQFF. CDR3 bases read: TGCGCCAGCAGCTTGGGGGGACAGGGGAATGAG.

This clone was seen ten or more times. The read gets to within 3 residues of the CDR3 end, and the germline J gene fills in the rest. The genes are TRBV20-1 and TRBJ1-5; 8 bases match TRBD1. Germline trimming cut 6 bases from V and 0 bases from J; bases unmatched to any gene: 4. This CDR3 region has 14 residues. Germline-derived CDR1 and CDR2 are DFQATT and SNEGSKA (reference sequence). This CDR3 is CSAKTGDSNQPQHF. CDR3 DNA, as far as it was read: TGCAGTGCCAAGACAGGGGATAGCAATCAGCCC.

This clone has a count of ten or more. The read halts 3 residues ahead of the CDR3 end, with the missing end drawn from the germline J gene. V is TRBV20-1 and J is TRBJ2-3; 9 bases match TRBD2. Germline CDR1 reads DFQATT; CDR2 reads SNEGSKA (reference sequence). The CDR3 has 17 residues. The V gene end was trimmed by 0 bases and the J gene end by 7 bases; junction bases not matched to a gene: 14. The CDR3 sequence: CSARDSGSANRPNTQYF. CDR3 bases read: TGCAGTGCTAGAGATAGCGGGAGCGCTAACAGACCTAATACG.

This clone came up many times. CDR3 amino acids: CAIRKGQDNEQFF. The DNA read from the CDR3 is TGTGCCATCAGGAAGGGGCAGGACAATGAG. The chain joins TRBV10-3 to TRBJ2-1; TRBD1 might be the D (5 bases). The missing CDR3 end, 3 residues past where the read stops, is filled in from the germline J gene. CDR1 ENHRY and CDR2 SYGVKD come from the germline V gene. The CDR3 spans 13 residues. V lost 6 bases, J lost 5 bases, and 11 bases lay in between.

This clone was observed a handful of times. The read terminates 3 residues before the CDR3 end, so the remaining end is supplied by the germline J gene. The J gene is TRBJ2-5, the V gene TRBV6-4; 10 nucleotides line up with TRBD2. The CDR3 covers 17 residues. V was clipped by 0 bases and J by 3 bases; unmatched bases: 7. CDR1 and CDR2 (germline): MRHNA, SNTAGT. CDR3 sequence reads: CASSDSYSSGREETQYF. The part of the CDR3 DNA that was read is TGTGCCAGCAGTGACTCGTATTCTAGCGGGAGAGAAGAGACC.

This clone was recorded many times. The CDR3 extends 3 residues past the end of the read, so its final part is completed from the germline J gene. This rearrangement joins TRBV2 to TRBJ1-6; perhaps TRBD1 as D (6 bases). Germline V CDR1 and CDR2: SNHLY, FYNNEI. The CDR3 length is 16 residues. V was pared by 0 bases and J by 7 bases, with 13 bases between. The sequenced part of the CDR3 DNA is TGTGCCAGCAGTGAAGCGGGCGTCCAGGGGAATTCACCC. As protein: CASSEAGVQGNSP. The whole CDR3 protein reads CASSEAGVQGNSPLHF.

This clone was seen ten or more times. From the germline J gene comes the end of the CDR3, since the read stops 3 residues before it. This chain uses TRBV11-2 with TRBJ1-2, with 7 bases fitting TRBD1. Germline assignment: CDR1 SGHAT and CDR2 FQNNGV. CDR3 length: 12 residues. The ends lost 5 bases at V and 7 bases at J; junction bases unmatched: 4. The part of the CDR3 DNA that was read is TGTGCCAGCAGCGCAACAGGGGCTGGC. This gives the protein CASSATGAG. The whole CDR3 protein reads CASSATGAGYTF.

This clone was detected many times. The read ends 3 residues early relative to the CDR3; the germline J gene fills the gap. This chain connects TRBV7-2 to TRBJ2-5; 8 positions agree with TRBD1. The CDR3 loop spans 14 amino acids. Germline V gives CDR1 SGHTA, CDR2 FQGNSA. The junction had 5 bases not matched to a gene; V was cut back by 4 bases and J by 4 bases. The CDR3 reads CASSWTGLLETQYF. The sequenced CDR3 bases are TGTGCCAGCAGCTGGACAGGGTTGTTAGAGACC. The whole variable domain, remainder taken from reference TRBV7-2 and TRBJ2-5, is GAGVSQSPSNKVTEKGKDVELRCDPISGHTALYWYRQSLGQGLEFLIYFQGNSAPDKSGLPSDRFSAERTGGSVSTLTIQRTQQEDSAVYLCASSWTGLLETQYFGPGTRLLVL.

This clone was recorded at least ten times. Read coverage stops 3 residues before the CDR3 terminus; the germline J gene supplies the remainder. The gene calls are TRBV3-1 (or the pseudogene TRBV3-2) and TRBJ1-2; D unclear. CDR1 and CDR2 from the germline V gene are LGHDT and YNNKEL (reference sequence). The CDR3 spans 15 residues. The DNA read from the CDR3 is TGTGCCAGCAGCCAAGACTCCACCGTAGGGCCGGGC. Amino acid sequence: CASSQDSTVGPG. The whole CDR3 sequence is CASSQDSTVGPGYTF.

The sample holds a few counts of this clone. The read gets to within 3 residues of the CDR3 end, and the germline J gene fills in the rest. V usage is TRBV7-2 and J usage is TRBJ1-1; tentatively, D is TRBD1 (6 bases). V lost 4 bases to trimming and J lost 5 bases, with 17 bases between them. Per the germline V gene, CDR1 is SGHTA and CDR2 is FQGNSA. This CDR3 has 15 amino acids. CDR3 bases read: TGTGCCAGCAGCTCCTACAGGGAGCGGAGAACTGAA. Protein: CASSSYRERRTE. The entire CDR3 sequence reads CASSSYRERRTEAFF.

This clone is large by share. The read halts 3 residues ahead of the CDR3 end, with the missing end drawn from the germline J gene. The chain carries TRBV10-3 and TRBJ1-4; TRBD1 matches 7 bases. Germline trimming cut 4 bases from V and 5 bases from J; bases unmatched to any gene: 7. Germline-derived CDR1 and CDR2 are ENHRY and SYGVKD. This CDR3 spans 15 amino acids. The part of the CDR3 DNA that was read is TGTGCCATCAGTGTCGGGGGACAGCTGAATGAAAAA. Its translation is CAISVGGQLNEK. The full CDR3 reads CAISVGGQLNEKLFF.

This clone has a handful of counts. The CDR3 is cut off 3 residues early in the read; its end comes from the germline J gene. This chain links TRBV7-6 with TRBJ2-7, with TRBD2 matching 8 bases. CDR1 SGHVS and CDR2 FNYEAQ come from the germline V gene. V dropped 2 bases and J dropped 6; count of bases not matched to a gene: 6. The CDR3 length is 14 residues. This CDR3 is CASSLRVAGSEQYF. CDR3 DNA, as far as it was read: TGTGCCAGCAGCTTAAGGGTAGCGGGATCCGAG.